This record covers a single T cell receptor beta chain. The antigen remains unidentified. These data come from a study of cytomegalovirus exposure and HLA in healthy donors. Points from the study as a whole: HLA alleles were associated with around 17,000 TCR beta sequences in a later analysis at 0.05 false discovery rate. Apart from CMV serostatus, no immune exposure information was available.

The CDR3 extends over 16 amino acids. The germline V gene has CDR1 SNHLY and CDR2 FYNNEI. V shed 4 bases, J shed 2 bases, and the junction held 5 bases outside the gene matches. Both 60 Vbeta primers and 13 Jbeta primers went into the PCR. The protocol was immunoSEQ multiplex PCR, while the TCRdb copy is restricted to in-frame clones and leaves out a portion. Among some 130,000 clones, about 77% were seen once, and the ten largest hold less than 5%. This chain connects TRBV2 to TRBJ2-5, with 12 nucleotides matching TRBD2. The sample was PBMCs. The clonotype originates from a male donor in good health and CMV-seronegative. The CDR3 loop reads CASSVGGLAGQETQYF. The CDR3 nucleotides are TGTGCCAGCAGTGTAGGAGGACTAGCGGGACAAGAGACCCAGTACTTC. Drawing the rest from reference TRBV2 and TRBJ2-5, the complete variable domain is EPEVTQTPSHQVTQMGQEVILRCVPISNHLYFYWYRQILGQKVEFLVSFYNNEISEKSEIFDDQFSVERPDGSNFTLKIRSTKLEDSAMYFCASSVGGLAGQETQYFGPGTRLLVL.